Each of the 8 T cell receptor beta chains below was sequenced from the same sample in a study of blood T cell repertoires in COVID-19. The assay was immunoSEQ multiplex PCR, and TCRdb's table has in-frame clones only and misses some. This table holds under 350,000 clones, around 86% found once. The sample was PBMCs or T cells enriched from blood (not recorded which). These receptors came from a woman aged 35 to 49 with acute COVID-19.

This clone was seen only once. This chain connects TRBV6-5 to TRBJ1-3; 7 nucleotides align to TRBD1. The germline V gene has CDR1 MNHEY and CDR2 SVGAGI. After removal of 5 bases from V and 0 bases from J, the junction contained 4 bases not matched to a gene. CDR3 length equals 15 residues. The CDR3 DNA is TGTGCCAGCAGTCGGGGACAGAGCTCTGGAAACACCATATATTTT. This encodes CASSRGQSSGNTIYF.

This sequence joins TRBV28 and TRBJ1-5, with TRBD1 matching over 9 bases. The CDR3 is 15 residues long. Germline V gene sequence: CDR1 MDHEN, CDR2 SYDVKM. Trimming removed 5 bases from V and 3 bases from J; junction bases left unmatched: 5. The CDR3 DNA reads TGTGCCAGCAGTCAGGACAGGGGACCCAATCAGCCCCAGCATTTT. It translates to CASSQDRGPNQPQHF.

In its sample, this clone was seen a few times. The rearrangement uses TRBV7-9 and TRBJ2-7, with TRBD1 as a possible D gene (6 bases). The CDR3 spans 13 residues. Trimming cost V 5 bases and J 9 bases, with 17 bases left between them. Germline assignment: CDR1 SEHNR and CDR2 FQNEAQ (reference sequence). The chain's CDR3 is CASSTQQGFWQYF. The CDR3 DNA reads TGTGCCAGCAGCACCCAACAGGGTTTCTGGCAGTACTTC.

V is TRBV19 and J is TRBJ2-5, with D possibly TRBD1 on 8 matching bases. V was shortened by 4 bases and J by 5 bases, with 14 bases between the two germline ends. The CDR3 sequence is 14 residues long. Germline-derived CDR1 and CDR2 are LNHDA and SQIVND (reference sequence). The CDR3 region is CASSTTGGGETQYF. For the CDR3, the DNA is TGTGCCAGTAGTACAACAGGGGGGGGTGAGACCCAGTACTTC.

Only a few counts were recorded for this clone. The chain is built from TRBV24-1 and TRBJ1-5; D is perhaps TRBD1 (6 bases). Looked up from germline, CDR1 is KGHDR and CDR2 is SFDVKD. Trimming cost V 4 bases and J 3 bases, with 21 bases left between them. This CDR3 is built from 18 residues. CDR3 coding DNA: TGTGCCACCAGTGAGTCAGGGGCCCGCTCCACTATCAATCAGCCCCAGCATTTT. It is translated as CATSESGARSTINQPQHF.

A remark on this clone: This specimen includes other DNA sequences encoding the same CDR3. The chain links TRBV7-2 to TRBJ2-7, with D tentatively TRBD1 (6 bases). Trimming stripped 4 bases from V and 2 bases from J, with 9 bases between. CDR3 length: 13 amino acids. CDR1 is SGHTA and CDR2 is FQGNSA in the germline V gene. Here the CDR3 reads CASSSTGTYEQYF. In DNA, the CDR3 is TGTGCCAGCAGCTCGACAGGAACCTACGAGCAGTACTTC.

The chain is built from TRBV20-1 and TRBJ2-1; 11 positions agree with TRBD2. Trimming at V came to 3 bases and at J to 0 bases, leaving 10 bases not matched to a gene. This CDR3 region has 18 residues. Germline CDR1 and CDR2: DFQATT and SNEGSKA (reference sequence). CDR3 amino acids: CSASRASGGPSSYNEQFF. The CDR3 region has the DNA TGCAGTGCTAGTAGGGCTAGCGGGGGGCCCAGCTCCTACAATGAGCAGTTCTTC.

The V call is TRBV7-6, the J call TRBJ2-1, with 10 bases lining up with TRBD2. Germline CDR1 is SGHVS and CDR2 is FNYEAQ. This CDR3 has 14 residues. The J segment lost 6 bases and the V segment lost 5 bases, leaving 4 bases of the junction unmatched. The CDR3, as DNA: TGTGCCAGCAGCACTAGCGGGGTCGGCAATGAGCAGTTCTTC. Translating it yields CASSTSGVGNEQFF.